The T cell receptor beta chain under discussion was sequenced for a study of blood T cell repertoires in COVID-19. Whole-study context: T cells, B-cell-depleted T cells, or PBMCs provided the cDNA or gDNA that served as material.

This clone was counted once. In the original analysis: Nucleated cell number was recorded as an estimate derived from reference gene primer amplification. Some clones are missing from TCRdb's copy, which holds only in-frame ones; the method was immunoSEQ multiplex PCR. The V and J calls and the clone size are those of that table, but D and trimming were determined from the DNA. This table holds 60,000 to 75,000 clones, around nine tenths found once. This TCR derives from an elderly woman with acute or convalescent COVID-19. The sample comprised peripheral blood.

The CDR3 DNA reads TGTGCCAGCAGTCTAGCGGGAGTGCACTACAATGAGCAGTTCTTC. This translates into CASSLAGVHYNEQFF. The V gene is TRBV6-5, the J gene TRBJ2-1; 10 bases are a match to TRBD2. The junction had 4 bases not matched to a gene; V was cut back by 5 bases and J by 3 bases. Looked up from germline, CDR1 is MNHEY and CDR2 is SVGAGI. CDR3 length equals 15 residues.